This T cell receptor beta chain is drawn from a study of T cell changes during pregnancy in multiple sclerosis (dated by TCRdb to about 2019). With regard to the full study: The study looked at changes in the T cell repertoire across pregnancy in women with multiple sclerosis.

Library preparation employed the immunoSEQ multiplex PCR assay. TCRdb stores this immuneACCESS table with in-frame sequences only. Part of the clones is absent; in the studies checked, under half of the shortfall reflects unresolved V genes, and no reason is known for the rest. In this sample the table shows about 47,000 clones, 92% of which occur a single time. The ten largest clones represent 2.2% of the sample. Taken from cysteine to phenylalanine, the CDR3 has 15 residues. Only the CDR3 part of the read is kept: 45 bases, read in frame from the first base. Taken from the germline V gene (reference sequence), the CDR1 and CDR2 loops are SGHNT and YYREEE. A distance of 15 bases separates the germline ends of V and J, which lose 3 bases and 6 bases respectively. Note on this clone: Its target antigen remains unknown. No per-base quality is available; no much larger clone lies one base away.

The clonotype was recovered from a female donor with multiple sclerosis, enrolled in a pregnancy study. In this chain, TRBV5-4 is recombined with TRBJ2-2; D gene: possibly TRBD1, on 6 matching bases. The sample in question was peripheral blood, obtained in the third trimester of pregnancy. The CDR3 region has the sequence CASSSLDSKAGELFF. The sequenced DNA: TGTGCCAGCAGCTCGCTGGACAGTAAGGCCGGGGAGCTGTTTTTT. The reference TRBV5-4 and TRBJ2-2 proteins fill in what lies around the CDR3, so the full variable domain reads ETGVTQSPTHLIKTRGQQVTLRCSSQSGHNTVSWYQQALGQGPQFIFQYYREEENGRGNFPPRFSGLQFPNYSSELNVNALELDDSALYLCASSSLDSKAGELFFGEGSRLTVL.